This T cell receptor beta chain came from a study of identical twins (dated by TCRdb to 2016 to 2017). Study-level background: TCR alpha and beta repertoires from monozygotic twins, unrelated adults of various ages and cord blood were deep-sequenced to test whether fetal clonotypes persist. To rule out contamination, replicate twin experiments were performed at different times with different library preparation protocols. General study outcomes and caveats: Compared with coincidental sharing between unrelated individuals, out-of-frame TCR alpha sequences shared between twins showed an excess of sequences with low generation probability. In monozygotic twins, out-of-frame TCR alpha sharing was systematically underestimated by recombination models, although the models agreed with sharing between unrelated individuals. Zero-insertion analyses could be partly confounded by invariant T cells such as MAIT and iNKT, although diverse VJ usage argued against such confounding for most clonotypes. Conclusions relied on cross-sectional statistical analysis, since the same donors could not be followed over many years. Abundant cord blood beta clonotypes had fewer insertions, young adult naive repertoires showed a similar but weaker trend, and memory repertoires showed no such trend. A weaker excess of twin sharing was found in beta out-of-frame sequences because the signal-to-noise ratio was lowered by fewer shared sequences.

All donors were healthy Caucasians. The twin cohort comprised three pairs of female monozygotic twins, all aged roughly 18 to 29 years. RNA for TCR libraries was isolated from peripheral blood mononuclear cells. From the cysteine through the phenylalanine, the CDR3 covers 15 amino acids. Only the CDR3 DNA stays, 45 bases, in frame from base 1. CDR1 and CDR2, looked up from the germline V gene, are SGHDN and FVKESK. The germline ends are 10 bases apart after V is trimmed by 0 bases and J by 2 bases. This clonotype was counted many times. The antigen it recognizes is unknown. Per-base quality was not reported, and no clone a single base away is much larger than it. The library was obtained by 5' RACE. Data came from an Illumina HiSeq 2000. A universal primer binding site was added through template switching, and the final cDNA carried a unique molecular identifier so that TCR cDNA molecules could be counted accurately. Specific primers in the conserved constant-segment region were used to synthesize first-strand cDNA for the TCR alpha and beta chains. To control for contamination, each cDNA library was double barcoded with a SMART-Mk sample barcode plus Illumina barcodes. TruSeq adapter sequences along with Illumina sample barcodes were introduced in two successive PCR steps. The TCR alpha and beta cDNA libraries were sequenced on the Illumina HiSeq platform using custom primers. In the original analysis: MiGEC was used to process raw reads and extract unique molecular identifiers, and MiXCR was used to find CDR3 positions. Recombination models were inferred per individual with the repgenHMM and IGoR tools using an EM algorithm. The tcR package in R was used for shared clonotype analysis, with sharing normalized by the product of cloneset sizes. Out-of-frame nonproductive sequences were analyzed to study raw recombination free of thymic and clonal selection effects. TCRdb cleaned the public reads at Q25 with fastp, built clones with MiXCR and kept in-frame beta chains. Every CDR3 protein is listed once, alongside the most common genes and DNA of its rows. The V and J calls and clone size are TCRdb's, not the authors'. The sample contains hundreds of thousands of distinct CDR3 sequences, approximately 9% of them found a single time. The ten largest clones add up to approximately 0.89% of the sample.

The data also belong to a second study, concerning yellow fever vaccine responses in identical twins. The second paper further reports: According to the authors, in identical twins the way T cells responded to vaccination appeared partly convergent and partly personalized. In identical twins, the study followed T cell clones that responded to the vaccine with precision.

The sequence links TRBV14 to TRBJ2-5, with the identity of the D gene unclear. The sample comprised PBMCs. The sequence derives from a woman younger than 35 in good health. The nucleotide sequence reads TGTGCCAGCAGCCAAGATCGGGTAGAACAAGAGACCCAGTACTTC. Its translation is CASSQDRVEQETQYF.